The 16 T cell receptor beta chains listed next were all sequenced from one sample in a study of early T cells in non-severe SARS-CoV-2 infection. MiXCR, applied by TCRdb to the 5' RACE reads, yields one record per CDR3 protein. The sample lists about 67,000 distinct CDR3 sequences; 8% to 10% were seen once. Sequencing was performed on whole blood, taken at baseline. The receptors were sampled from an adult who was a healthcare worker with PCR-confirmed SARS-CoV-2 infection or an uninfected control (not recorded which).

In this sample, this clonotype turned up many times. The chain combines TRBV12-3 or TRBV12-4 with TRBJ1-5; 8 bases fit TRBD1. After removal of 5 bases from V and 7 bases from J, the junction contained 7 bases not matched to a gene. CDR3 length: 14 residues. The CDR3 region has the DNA TGTGCCAGCAGTGAAACAGGGGGTGAACAGCCCCAGCATTTT. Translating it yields CASSETGGEQPQHF.

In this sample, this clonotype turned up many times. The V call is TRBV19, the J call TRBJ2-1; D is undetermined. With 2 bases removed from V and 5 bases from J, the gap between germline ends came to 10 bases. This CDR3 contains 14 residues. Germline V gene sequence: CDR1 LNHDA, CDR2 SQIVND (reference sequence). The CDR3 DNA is TGTGCCAGTAGTATAACGGGCGCCGACAATGAGCAGTTCTTC. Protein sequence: CASSITGADNEQFF.

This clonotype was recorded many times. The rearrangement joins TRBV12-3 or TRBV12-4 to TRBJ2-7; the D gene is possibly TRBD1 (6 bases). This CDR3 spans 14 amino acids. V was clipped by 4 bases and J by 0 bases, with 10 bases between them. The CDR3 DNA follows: TGTGCCAGCAGTTACGGGACAACCTCCTACGAGCAGTACTTC. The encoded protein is CASSYGTTSYEQYF.

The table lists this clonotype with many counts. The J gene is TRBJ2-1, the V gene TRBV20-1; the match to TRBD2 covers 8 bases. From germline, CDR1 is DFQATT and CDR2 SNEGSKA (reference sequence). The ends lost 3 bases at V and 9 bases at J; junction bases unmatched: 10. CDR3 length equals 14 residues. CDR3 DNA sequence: TGCAGTGCTAGGGCTTTCGGAGCGGGAGTTGAGCAGTTCTTC. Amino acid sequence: CSARAFGAGVEQFF.

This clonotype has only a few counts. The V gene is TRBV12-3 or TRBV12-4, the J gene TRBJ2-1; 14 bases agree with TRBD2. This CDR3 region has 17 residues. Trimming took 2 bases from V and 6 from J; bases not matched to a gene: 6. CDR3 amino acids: CASSLRGLAGVPNEQFF. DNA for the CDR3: TGTGCCAGCAGTTTAAGGGGACTAGCGGGAGTCCCCAATGAGCAGTTCTTC.

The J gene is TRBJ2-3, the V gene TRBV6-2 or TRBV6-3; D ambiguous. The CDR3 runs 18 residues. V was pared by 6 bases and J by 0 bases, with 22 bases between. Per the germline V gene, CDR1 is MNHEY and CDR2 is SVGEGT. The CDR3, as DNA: TGTGCCAGCAGCCCACGGGTAGGGCGTGCCACTAGCACAGATACGCAGTATTTT. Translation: CASSPRVGRATSTDTQYF.

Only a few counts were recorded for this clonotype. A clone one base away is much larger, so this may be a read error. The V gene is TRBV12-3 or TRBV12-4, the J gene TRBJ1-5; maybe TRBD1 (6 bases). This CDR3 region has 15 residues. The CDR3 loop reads CVSSSGTLYNQPQHF. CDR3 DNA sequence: TGTGTCAGCAGTTCCGGGACACTCTACAATCAGCCCCAGCATTTT.

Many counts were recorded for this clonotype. CDR3 region: CASSLSQNSYEQYF. Here the CDR3 DNA reads TGTGCCAGCAGCTTAAGCCAGAATTCCTACGAGCAGTACTTC. The J gene is TRBJ2-7, the V gene TRBV7-9; no clear D. The CDR3 length is 14 residues. The V end lost 2 bases, the J end lost 1 base, and 9 bases lay between the germline ends. The V gene's germline CDR1 is SEHNR and CDR2 FQNEAQ (reference sequence). The full variable domain, its missing parts supplied by reference TRBV7-9 and TRBJ2-7, is DTGVSQNPRHKITKRGQNVTFRCDPISEHNRLYWYRQTLGQGPEFLTYFQNEAQLEKSRLLSDRFSAERPKGSFSTLEIQRTEQGDSAMYLCASSLSQNSYEQYFGPGTRLTVT.

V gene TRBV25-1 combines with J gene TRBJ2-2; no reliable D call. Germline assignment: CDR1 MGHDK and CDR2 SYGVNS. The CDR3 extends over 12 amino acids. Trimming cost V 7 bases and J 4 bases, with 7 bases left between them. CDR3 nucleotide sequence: TGTGCCAGCAAAAGGGCCACCGGGGAGCTGTTTTTT. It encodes CASKRATGELFF.

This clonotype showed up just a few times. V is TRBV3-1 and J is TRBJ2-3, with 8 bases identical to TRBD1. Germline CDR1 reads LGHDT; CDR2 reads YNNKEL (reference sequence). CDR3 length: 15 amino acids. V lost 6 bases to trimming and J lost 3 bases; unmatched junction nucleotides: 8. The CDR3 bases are TGTGCCAGCAGACGACAGGGGAGAGGTACAGATACGCAGTATTTT. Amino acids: CASRRQGRGTDTQYF.

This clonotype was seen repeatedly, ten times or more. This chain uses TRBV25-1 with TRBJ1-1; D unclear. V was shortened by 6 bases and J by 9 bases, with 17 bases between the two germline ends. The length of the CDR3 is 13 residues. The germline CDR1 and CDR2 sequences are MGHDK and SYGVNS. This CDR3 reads CASSPKVRDQAFF. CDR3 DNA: TGTGCCAGCAGCCCCAAGGTGAGGGATCAAGCTTTCTTT.

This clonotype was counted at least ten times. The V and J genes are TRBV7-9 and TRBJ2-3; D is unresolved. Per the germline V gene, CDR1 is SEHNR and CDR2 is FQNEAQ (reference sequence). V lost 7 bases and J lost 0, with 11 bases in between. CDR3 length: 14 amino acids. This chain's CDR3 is CASTLETSTDTQYF. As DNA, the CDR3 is TGTGCCAGCACCCTGGAGACAAGCACAGATACGCAGTATTTT.

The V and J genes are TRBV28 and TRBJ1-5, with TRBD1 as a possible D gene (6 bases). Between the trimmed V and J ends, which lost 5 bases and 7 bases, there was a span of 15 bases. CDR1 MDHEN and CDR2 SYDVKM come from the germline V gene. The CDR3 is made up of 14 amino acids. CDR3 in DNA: TGTGCCAGCAGTCCATGGACAGTGGGGCAGCCCCAGCATTTT. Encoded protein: CASSPWTVGQPQHF.

CDR3 sequence (DNA): TGTGCCAGCAGCTTAGGAGGACACAGGGGGAGAGCCAAAAACATTCAGTACTTC. Protein: CASSLGGHRGRAKNIQYF. J is TRBJ2-4 and V is TRBV7-8, with 8 bases fitting TRBD1. Germline V gene lookup returns CDR1 SGHVS and CDR2 FQNEAQ. There are 18 residues in the CDR3. V lost 1 base to trimming and J lost 0 bases; unmatched junction nucleotides: 8.

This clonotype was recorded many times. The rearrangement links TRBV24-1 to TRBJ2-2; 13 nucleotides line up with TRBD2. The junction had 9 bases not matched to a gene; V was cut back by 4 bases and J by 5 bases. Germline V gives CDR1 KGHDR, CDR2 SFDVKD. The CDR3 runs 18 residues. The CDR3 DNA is TGTGCCACCAGTGACCTAAATGGACTAGCGGGAGTAACCGGGGAGCTGTTTTTT. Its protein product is CATSDLNGLAGVTGELFF.

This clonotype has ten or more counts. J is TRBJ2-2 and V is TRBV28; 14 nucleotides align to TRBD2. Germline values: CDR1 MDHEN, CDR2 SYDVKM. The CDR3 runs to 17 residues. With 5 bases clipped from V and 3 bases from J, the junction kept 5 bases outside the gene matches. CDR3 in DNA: TGTGCCAGCAGTCAGACTAGCGGGAGGGGTGACACCGGGGAGCTGTTTTTT. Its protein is CASSQTSGRGDTGELFF.